This is a list of T cell receptor beta chains from one sample in a study of T cell responses to AZD1222 COVID-19 vaccine. Profiled with immunoSEQ multiplex PCR; TCRdb holds only in-frame clones, not every one. The sample holds about 270,000 clones, roughly 93% seen once. Source: peripheral blood, taken 28 days after the second AZD1222 dose. The receptors were sampled from an adult who received the AZD1222 COVID-19 vaccine. Each CDR3 is given with its conserved first and last residue. Each record gives: V gene, clone size, CDR3 length, J gene, D gene, CDR3 protein, CDR3 DNA. D genes are given only for firm matches. Some rows mark clone size as missing; the rest say once, few, many or name a class of expanded clone.

v_gene: TRBV3-1/TRBV3-2
abundance: .
len: 13
j_gene: TRBJ2-7
d_gene: .
CDR3aa: CASSQGTAYEQYF
CDR3nt: TGTGCCAGCAGCCAAGGGACAGCCTACGAGCAGTACTTC

v_gene: TRBV2
abundance: .
len: 15
j_gene: TRBJ2-2
d_gene: TRBD1
CDR3aa: CASRGGQGHTGELFF
CDR3nt: TGTGCCAGCAGGGGCGGACAGGGCCACACCGGGGAGCTGTTTTTT

v_gene: TRBV28
abundance: .
len: 15
j_gene: TRBJ1-6
d_gene: TRBD1
CDR3aa: CASSLWDREGSPLHF
CDR3nt: TGTGCCAGCAGTTTATGGGACAGGGAGGGATCACCCCTCCACTTT

v_gene: TRBV5-5
abundance: .
len: 17
j_gene: TRBJ2-2
d_gene: TRBD2
CDR3aa: CASSLAGELAGTGELFF
CDR3nt: TGTGCCAGCAGCTTGGCTGGGGAACTAGCGGGTACCGGGGAGCTGTTTTTT

v_gene: TRBV18
abundance: .
len: 16
j_gene: TRBJ2-1
d_gene: TRBD2
CDR3aa: CASSVGLAGAYNEQFF
CDR3nt: TGTGCCAGCTCAGTAGGACTAGCGGGAGCCTACAATGAGCAGTTCTTC

v_gene: TRBV3-1/TRBV3-2
abundance: .
len: 15
j_gene: TRBJ2-7
d_gene: TRBD1
CDR3aa: CASSRTGTGDYEQYF
CDR3nt: TGTGCCAGCAGCCGAACCGGGACAGGGGACTACGAGCAGTACTTC

v_gene: TRBV11-2
abundance: once
len: 15
j_gene: TRBJ2-7
d_gene: TRBD2
CDR3aa: CASSLTRGLVYEQYF
CDR3nt: TGTGCCAGCAGCCTCACCCGGGGACTAGTTTACGAGCAGTACTTC

v_gene: TRBV20-1
abundance: .
len: 11
j_gene: TRBJ1-2
d_gene: .
CDR3aa: CSAQPNYGYTF
CDR3nt: TGCAGTGCCCAACCTAACTATGGCTACACCTTC

v_gene: TRBV11-1
abundance: .
len: 14
j_gene: TRBJ2-6
d_gene: .
CDR3aa: CASSPEAGANVLTF
CDR3nt: TGTGCCAGCAGCCCCGAAGCTGGGGCCAACGTCCTGACTTTC

v_gene: TRBV10-1
abundance: .
len: 11
j_gene: TRBJ2-7
d_gene: .
CDR3aa: CASKQGLEQYF
CDR3nt: TGCGCCAGCAAACAGGGTCTCGAGCAGTACTTC

v_gene: TRBV5-6
abundance: .
len: 16
j_gene: TRBJ2-1
d_gene: TRBD2
CDR3aa: CASSSRALAGGNEQFF
CDR3nt: TGTGCCAGCAGCTCGAGGGCCCTAGCGGGAGGCAATGAGCAGTTCTTC

v_gene: TRBV19
abundance: .
len: 16
j_gene: TRBJ2-1
d_gene: .
CDR3aa: CASSIDRGRAYNEQFF
CDR3nt: TGTGCCAGTAGTATAGATCGAGGCAGGGCCTACAATGAGCAGTTCTTC

v_gene: TRBV12-3/TRBV12-4
abundance: .
len: 13
j_gene: TRBJ1-5
d_gene: .
CDR3aa: CASSLREGLAQHF
CDR3nt: TGTGCCAGCAGTTTAAGGGAGGGATTAGCCCAGCATTTT

v_gene: TRBV9
abundance: .
len: 13
j_gene: TRBJ1-2
d_gene: .
CDR3aa: CASSRDKHYGYTF
CDR3nt: TGTGCCAGCAGCCGCGACAAGCACTATGGCTACACCTTC

v_gene: TRBV5-1
abundance: .
len: 15
j_gene: TRBJ1-6
d_gene: .
CDR3aa: CASSLQFSYNSPLHF
CDR3nt: TGCGCCAGCAGCCTACAGTTCTCCTATAATTCACCCCTCCACTTT

v_gene: TRBV4-2
abundance: once
len: 16
j_gene: TRBJ2-2
d_gene: TRBD2
CDR3aa: CASSQRGGELYGELFF
CDR3nt: TGTGCCAGCAGCCAACGCGGGGGGGAGTTGTACGGGGAGCTGTTTTTT

v_gene: TRBV6-5
abundance: .
len: 14
j_gene: TRBJ1-5
d_gene: .
CDR3aa: CASSYSGSNQPQHF
CDR3nt: TGTGCCAGCAGTTACTCGGGTAGCAATCAGCCCCAGCATTTT

v_gene: TRBV24-1
abundance: .
len: 14
j_gene: TRBJ1-2
d_gene: TRBD1
CDR3aa: CATRGTAPNYGYTF
CDR3nt: TGTGCCACCAGGGGGACAGCCCCTAACTATGGCTACACCTTC

v_gene: TRBV13
abundance: .
len: 17
j_gene: TRBJ2-3
d_gene: TRBD2
CDR3aa: CASSLSKGGWETDTQYF
CDR3nt: TGTGCCAGCAGCTTATCAAAGGGAGGGTGGGAGACAGATACGCAGTATTTT

v_gene: TRBV18
abundance: once
len: 13
j_gene: TRBJ2-5
d_gene: TRBD1
CDR3aa: CASSPGQGETQYF
CDR3nt: TGTGCCAGCTCACCGGGACAGGGCGAGACCCAGTACTTC

v_gene: TRBV29-1
abundance: .
len: 12
j_gene: TRBJ2-5
d_gene: .
CDR3aa: CSVVGKQETQYF
CDR3nt: TGCAGCGTTGTCGGGAAGCAAGAGACCCAGTACTTC

v_gene: TRBV7-9
abundance: .
len: 15
j_gene: TRBJ1-5
d_gene: TRBD1
CDR3aa: CASSPPGQGYQPQHF
CDR3nt: TGTGCCAGCAGCCCCCCGGGACAGGGTTATCAGCCCCAGCATTTT

v_gene: TRBV27
abundance: .
len: 12
j_gene: TRBJ2-2
d_gene: .
CDR3aa: CASSVPTGELFF
CDR3nt: TGTGCCAGCAGTGTCCCCACCGGGGAGCTGTTTTTT

v_gene: TRBV3-1/TRBV3-2
abundance: .
len: 16
j_gene: TRBJ1-2
d_gene: .
CDR3aa: CASSQEQGFGLYGYTF
CDR3nt: TGTGCCAGCAGCCAAGAACAGGGTTTTGGCCTCTATGGCTACACCTTC